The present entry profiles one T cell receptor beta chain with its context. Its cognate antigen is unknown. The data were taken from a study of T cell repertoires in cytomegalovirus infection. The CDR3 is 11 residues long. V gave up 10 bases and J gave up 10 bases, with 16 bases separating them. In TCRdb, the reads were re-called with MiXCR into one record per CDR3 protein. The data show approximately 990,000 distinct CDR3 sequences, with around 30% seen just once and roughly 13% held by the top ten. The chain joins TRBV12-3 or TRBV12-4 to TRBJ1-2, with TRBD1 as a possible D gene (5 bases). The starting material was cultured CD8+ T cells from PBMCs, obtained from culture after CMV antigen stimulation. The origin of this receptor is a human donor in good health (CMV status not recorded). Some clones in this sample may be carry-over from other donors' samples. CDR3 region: CANIGTGHYTF. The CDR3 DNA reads TGTGCCAACATTGGGACGGGCCACTACACCTTC.